Presented here are 20 T cell receptor beta chains from one specimen sequenced in a study of blood T cell repertoires in COVID-19. Libraries were prepared by immunoSEQ multiplex PCR; TCRdb keeps only in-frame clonotypes and omits some of them. The table lists about 330,000 clones, roughly 83% of them singletons. Sequencing used peripheral blood. These receptors originate from a woman aged 45-59 years with acute or convalescent COVID-19.

This clone showed up just a few times. This rearrangement joins TRBV9 to TRBJ1-3, with a weak D call TRBD1 (5 bases). CDR3 length: 16 amino acids. Germline V CDR1 and CDR2: SGDLS, YYNGEE. The V and J ends lost 0 bases and 0 bases respectively, with 10 bases between them. The CDR3 loop is CASSVVTGGSGNTIYF. CDR3 DNA sequence: TGTGCCAGCAGCGTAGTAACGGGGGGCTCTGGAAACACCATATATTTT.

This clone was found once. This CDR3 is CAGGVGATNEKLFF. DNA of the CDR3: TGTGCCGGTGGTGTGGGCGCAACTAATGAAAAACTGTTTTTT. J is TRBJ1-4 and V is TRBV7-9; D gene ambiguous. Trimming left V 11 bases short and J 0 bases short, with 13 bases between. The CDR3 runs to 14 residues. Germline-derived CDR1 and CDR2 are SEHNR and FQNEAQ (reference sequence).

The V call is TRBV20-1, the J call TRBJ2-3; 7 positions agree with TRBD2. V trimming: 3 bases; J trimming: 3 bases; junction bases outside the gene matches: 3. The CDR3 is 13 amino acids. Germline values: CDR1 DFQATT, CDR2 SNEGSKA (reference sequence). The CDR3: CSASLAGTDTQYF. The CDR3 region has the DNA TGCAGTGCTAGTTTAGCGGGTACAGATACGCAGTATTTT.

The J gene is TRBJ2-1, the V gene TRBV9; 7 positions agree with TRBD2. V lost 4 bases and J lost 3; bases outside the gene matches: 13. The length of the CDR3 is 17 residues. The V gene's germline CDR1 is SGDLS and CDR2 YYNGEE. CDR3 coding DNA: TGTGCCAGCAGCCCCTCCTGGGCGGGAGCTATCTACAATGAGCAGTTCTTC. Its protein product is CASSPSWAGAIYNEQFF.

The CDR3 nucleotides are TGTGCCAGCACCCCCGTGGGGGGAGGGATGAGCAATGAGCAGTTCTTC. This gives the protein CASTPVGGGMSNEQFF. This rearrangement joins TRBV6-2 or TRBV6-3 to TRBJ2-1; 7 bases line up with TRBD2. This CDR3 has 16 residues. The V segment lost 7 bases and the J segment 6 bases; nucleotides outside the gene matches: 15. From germline, CDR1 is MNHEY and CDR2 SVGEGT.

The chain is built from TRBV18 and TRBJ2-5; D ambiguous. Per germline, CDR1 KGHSH and CDR2 LQKENI. The CDR3 spans 14 residues. V was shortened by 0 bases and J by 2 bases, with 7 bases between the two germline ends. As DNA, the CDR3 is TGTGCCAGCTCACCACCGTGGCAGCAAGAGACCCAGTACTTC. Translating gives CASSPPWQQETQYF.

The CDR3 spells CASSQLDRRKNIQYF. DNA for the CDR3: TGCGCCAGCAGTCAACTAGACAGGCGAAAAAACATTCAGTACTTC. The rearrangement joins TRBV23-1 to TRBJ2-4, with D possibly TRBD1 on 6 matching bases. TRBV23-1 is reported as an ORF; its role is uncertain. The CDR3 sequence is 15 residues long. The ends were cut back, 2 bases at V and 4 bases at J, with 12 bases in the middle.

This clone has only a few counts. This rearrangement joins TRBV5-5 to TRBJ1-5; 8 bases line up with TRBD1. Germline V CDR1 and CDR2: SGHKS, YYEKEE (reference sequence). The CDR3 length is 16 residues. V shed 1 base, J shed 7 bases, and the junction held 10 bases outside the gene matches. CDR3 region: CASSLQGLTGEQPQHF. As DNA, the CDR3 is TGTGCCAGCAGCTTGCAGGGTTTGACAGGGGAACAGCCCCAGCATTTT. The full variable domain, its missing parts supplied by reference TRBV5-5 and TRBJ1-5, is DAGVTQSPTHLIKTRGQQVTLRCSPISGHKSVSWYQQVLGQGPQFIFQYYEKEERGRGNFPDRFSARQFPNYSSELNVNALLLGDSALYLCASSLQGLTGEQPQHFGDGTRLSIL.

The CDR3 is CASSRPEGQAGRGYTF. The CDR3, as DNA: TGCGCCAGCAGCCGACCCGAGGGACAGGCCGGCCGTGGCTACACCTTC. The chain has TRBV5-1 and TRBJ1-2, with TRBD1 matching over 8 bases. V lost 4 bases, J lost 7 bases, and 15 bases stayed unmatched. The germline gives CDR1 SGHRS, CDR2 YFSETQ. The CDR3 is 16 amino acids.

This chain connects TRBV12-5 to TRBJ1-6; TRBD1 matches at 11 bases. The germline V gene has CDR1 LGHNT and CDR2 FRNRAP. This CDR3 contains 15 residues. V was clipped by 4 bases and J by 8 bases; unmatched bases: 4. In DNA form, the CDR3 reads TGTGCTAGTGGTTCACCGGGACAGGGGGATTCACCCCTCCACTTT. This gives the protein CASGSPGQGDSPLHF.

The chain couples TRBV7-6 to TRBJ2-2; the match to TRBD1 covers 7 bases. Trimming removed 3 bases from V and 3 bases from J; junction bases left unmatched: 4. CDR3 length: 15 residues. Germline V lookup: CDR1 SGHVS, CDR2 FNYEAQ. The CDR3 DNA follows: TGTGCCAGCAGCTTGATTACAGGGGACACCGGGGAGCTGTTTTTT. It translates to CASSLITGDTGELFF.

This clone is a singleton in its sample. The V and J genes are TRBV11-2 and TRBJ1-3; TRBD1 is a possible D gene (6 bases). Germline-derived CDR1 and CDR2 are SGHAT and FQNNGV. V gave up 5 bases and J gave up 1 base, with 15 bases separating them. This CDR3 contains 16 residues. The CDR3 nucleotides are TGTGCCAGCAGCCGCACAGGGTCCCCTTCTGGAAACACCATATATTTT. Residues: CASSRTGSPSGNTIYF.

This chain links TRBV10-3 with TRBJ1-4; D may be TRBD1 (5 bases). Germline V gives CDR1 ENHRY, CDR2 SYGVKD. The CDR3 length is 15 residues. Deletions cut 4 bases from V and 8 bases from J, with 17 bases between. CDR3 region: CAISAPGGEGEKLFF. The CDR3, as DNA: TGTGCCATCAGTGCCCCGGGGGGGGAGGGCGAAAAACTGTTTTTT.

This chain links TRBV7-9 with TRBJ1-2; D possibly corresponds to TRBD1 (5 bases). Germline-derived CDR1 and CDR2 are SEHNR and FQNEAQ (reference sequence). The CDR3 is made up of 13 amino acids. Trimming cost V 6 bases and J 7 bases, with 15 bases left between them. The CDR3 nucleotides are TGTGCCAGCAGTAACGGGCCTAGGGGTGGCTACACCTTC. The encoded protein is CASSNGPRGGYTF.

The chain carries TRBV7-2 and TRBJ1-3; D perhaps matches TRBD1 (5 bases). Trimming pared 6 bases from V and 4 bases from J, leaving 10 bases between. CDR1 and CDR2 (germline): SGHTA, FQGNSA. The CDR3 is made up of 13 amino acids. CDR3 sequence (DNA): TGTGCCAGCAGATTGGGACTGGGAAACACCATATATTTT. This sequence encodes CASRLGLGNTIYF.

This chain uses TRBV4-1 with TRBJ2-7; D gene ambiguous. V was cut by 1 base and J by 5 bases, with 12 bases left in between. Germline values: CDR1 MGHRA, CDR2 YSYEKL. The length of the CDR3 is 14 residues. DNA of the CDR3: TGCGCCAGCAGCCAAGTTCCGGGTCGGAACGAGCAGTACTTC. Translation gives CASSQVPGRNEQYF.

The chain links TRBV5-1 to TRBJ2-1; TRBD2 might be the D (5 bases). This CDR3 has 14 residues. V was pared by 0 bases and J by 6 bases, with 10 bases between. Germline-derived CDR1 and CDR2 are SGHRS and YFSETQ. The CDR3 region has the DNA TGCGCCAGCAGCTTGGCACTGGACTCCAATGAGCAGTTCTTC. It translates to CASSLALDSNEQFF.

The J gene is TRBJ2-3, the V gene TRBV13, with TRBD2 matching over 13 bases. After removal of 5 bases from V and 6 bases from J, the junction contained 17 bases not matched to a gene. The germline V gene has CDR1 PRHDT and CDR2 FYEKMQ (reference sequence). CDR3 length: 19 amino acids. CDR3 bases: TGTGCCAGCAGCCCGAACCCGTATACTAGCGGGAGGGCCGACGATACGCAGTATTTT. Translating it yields CASSPNPYTSGRADDTQYF.

This chain links TRBV7-3 with TRBJ2-3, with TRBD2 matching 13 bases. Germline CDR1 and CDR2: SGHTA and FQGTGA. V gave up 1 base and J gave up 0 bases; unmatched junction bases: 4. CDR3 length: 18 residues. CDR3 coding DNA: TGTGCCAGCAGCTTAAGGGGACTAGCGGGAATTAGCACAGATACGCAGTATTTT. Its translation: CASSLRGLAGISTDTQYF.

This clone occurred once. V and J are TRBV4-3 and TRBJ2-1; weak D call: TRBD2 (5 bases). V was cut by 4 bases and J by 0 bases, with 19 bases left in between. Germline V CDR1 and CDR2: LGHNA, YSLEER. The CDR3 runs 18 residues. The CDR3 protein is CASSPLPSPADSYNEQFF. DNA for the CDR3: TGCGCCAGCAGCCCACTCCCCTCTCCAGCGGACTCCTACAATGAGCAGTTCTTC.